This T cell receptor beta chain was retrieved from a study of blood T cell repertoires in COVID-19. Study overall: Collection of acute and convalescent COVID-19 samples took place in the United States, Italy and Spain. In each case, the material was cDNA or gDNA derived from T cells, B-cell-depleted T cells, or PBMCs.

This clone occurred a few times. Germline CDR1 and CDR2: MNHEY and SVGEGT. There are 15 residues in the CDR3. The V end was cut by 2 bases, the J end by 0 bases, with 8 bases between. Study processing details: Using reference gene primer amplification, nucleated cell counts were estimated. Assay: immunoSEQ multiplex PCR; the TCRdb copy retains only in-frame clones and omits some. That table supplies the V and J calls and clone size; D and trimming were determined from the DNA. Of 100,000 to 150,000 clones in the sample, approximately 92% are singletons; the top ten hold about 27%. Sequenced sample: peripheral blood. The TCR comes from a man aged 65 to 79 with active or convalescent COVID-19. The chain joins TRBV6-2 or TRBV6-3 to TRBJ1-3; D remains unclear. The CDR3 DNA follows: TGTGCCAGCAGTTACGCAGGAGGCTCTGGAAACACCATATATTTT. This encodes CASSYAGGSGNTIYF.